Below are 5 T cell receptor beta chains sequenced from a single sample in a study of T cell repertoires in cytomegalovirus infection. In TCRdb, the reads were re-called with MiXCR into one record per CDR3 protein. The top ten clones hold 40% to 50% of a sample with hundreds of thousands of distinct CDR3 sequences, roughly 46% of them seen once. Which antigens these TCRs recognize remains unknown. Sequencing was performed on cultured PBMCs, taken from culture after CMV antigen stimulation. These receptors were collected from a human donor in good health (CMV status not recorded). Some clones in this sample may be carry-over from other donors' samples.

This clonotype occurred a few times. The rearrangement links TRBV6-1 to TRBJ2-3; a possible D gene is TRBD1 (6 bases). V was cut by 6 bases and J by 5 bases, with 18 bases left in between. This CDR3 spans 15 amino acids. Germline V CDR1 and CDR2: MNHNS, SASEGT. CDR3 region: CASRSRPGVGDTQYF. CDR3 sequence (DNA): TGTGCCAGCAGATCCCGTCCAGGGGTGGGAGATACGCAGTATTTT.

The V gene is TRBV12-3 or TRBV12-4, the J gene TRBJ1-4; D is possibly TRBD1 (6 bases). Trimming cost V 5 bases and J 3 bases, with 16 bases left between them. The CDR3 is 16 amino acids. For the CDR3, the DNA is TGTGCCAGCAGTGGTGGACAGACTTTGCCTAATGAAAAACTGTTTTTT. Amino acids: CASSGGQTLPNEKLFF.

The rearrangement links TRBV11-3 to TRBJ2-3, with 8 positions matching TRBD1. This CDR3 region has 14 residues. Germline lookup yields CDR1 SGHNT and CDR2 YENEEA. V was clipped by 5 bases and J by 5 bases; unmatched bases: 6. The CDR3 DNA reads TGTGCCAGCAGCATGGGACAGGCCGGAGATACGCAGTATTTT. As protein: CASSMGQAGDTQYF.

The rearrangement joins TRBV9 to TRBJ2-5, with D possibly being TRBD2 (5 bases). V lost 3 bases and J 5 bases, leaving 17 bases between the germline ends. This CDR3 has 15 amino acids. Per germline, CDR1 SGDLS and CDR2 YYNGEE. The DNA for the CDR3 is TGTGCCAGCAGCGCCGGACCCACGAGGGAGGAGACCCAGTACTTC. Protein product: CASSAGPTREETQYF.

The chain employs TRBV20-1 and TRBJ2-7, with 7 bases that match TRBD2. CDR1 and CDR2 (germline): DFQATT, SNEGSKA (reference sequence). The CDR3 spans 16 residues. The V and J ends lost 6 bases and 3 bases, in that order; junction bases with no gene match: 17. The CDR3 nucleotides read TGCAGTGCCATCCTAGCCTCCCGAGCGGGGAACTACGAGCAGTACTTC. Protein sequence: CSAILASRAGNYEQYF.